The rows below give T cell receptor beta chains drawn from one sample of a study of T cells in Graves' hyperthyroidism and ophthalmopathy. TCRdb independently ran MiXCR on the multiplex PCR reads; one entry per CDR3 protein. The table records more than 550,000 distinct CDR3 sequences, 15% to 20% of them present only once. The specimen sequenced was blood. The receptors were sampled from a man aged 45-65 years with Graves' hyperthyroidism. Each CDR3 is given with its conserved first and last residue. The D gene is left open where the match is weak. The size field is filled for only some rows; it gives once, few, many or a size class.

size,J,D,V,DNA,CDR3
NA,TRBJ2-3,NA,TRBV6-2/TRBV6-3,TGTGCCAGCAGTATAGGGACGGGGAGTTTCACAGATACGCAGTATTTT,CASSIGTGSFTDTQYF
few,TRBJ2-5,TRBD1,TRBV5-1,TGCGCCAGCAGCGTAACAGGGGACACCCAGTACTTC,CASSVTGDTQYF
few,TRBJ2-2,TRBD2,TRBV27,TGTGCCAGCAGTAAAATCAAGCTAGCGGGGAACACCGGGGAGCTGTTTTTT,CASSKIKLAGNTGELFF
many,TRBJ2-7,NA,TRBV20-1,TGCAGTGCTAGCGGCGATTCTAACTACGAGCAGTACTTC,CSASGDSNYEQYF
many,TRBJ1-6,NA,TRBV12-3/TRBV12-4,TGTGCCAGCAGTTTTGGGGTGAGCTCCTATAATTCACCCCTCCACTTT,CASSFGVSSYNSPLHF
NA,TRBJ2-3,NA,TRBV11-3,TGTGCCAGCAGCCGCCTTAGGGGCCTAAGCACAGATACGCAGTATTTT,CASSRLRGLSTDTQYF
few,TRBJ2-3,TRBD2,TRBV10-2,TGCGCCAGCAGTAAAGGGACTAGCGGGAGGGCCGATACAGATACGCAGTATTTT,CASSKGTSGRADTDTQYF
NA,TRBJ1-2,NA,TRBV3-1,TGTGCCAGCAGCCAAGATTGGCTTGTTGGCTACACCTTC,CASSQDWLVGYTF
many,TRBJ1-1,TRBD1,TRBV30,TGTGCCTGGACCCCACGGGACAGCCCGGCTTTCTTT,CAWTPRDSPAFF
few,TRBJ2-5,TRBD1,TRBV20-1,TGCAGTGCAGGGAGACAGGGGTTGATAGAGACCCAGTACTTC,CSAGRQGLIETQYF
NA,TRBJ2-5,NA,TRBV15,TGTGCCACCAGCAGAGGAAGAATCAGGGACGCGTACTTC,CATSRGRIRDAYF
many,TRBJ2-1,TRBD2,TRBV10-3,TGTGCCACTATGGGGGGGACTAGCGCCTTCAATGAGCAGTTCTTC,CATMGGTSAFNEQFF
many,TRBJ2-5,TRBD2,TRBV25-1,TGTGCCAGCAGTGCCCCCGGGCTAGCGGGAGTCGGGAACCAGTACTTC,CASSAPGLAGVGNQYF
NA,TRBJ1-1,TRBD1,TRBV18,TGTGCCAGCTCCAACTTAGGACAGGCGAACACTGAAGCTTTCTTT,CASSNLGQANTEAFF
few,TRBJ1-2,NA,TRBV4-1,TGCGCCAGCAGCCAAGATTGGAGGGTCGGGTATGGCTACACCTTC,CASSQDWRVGYGYTF
many,TRBJ2-7,TRBD2,TRBV7-2,TGTGCCAGCAGCCCTGGCGGGAGGGCTGGCGAGCAGTACTTC,CASSPGGRAGEQYF
NA,TRBJ1-1,TRBD1,TRBV24-1,TGTGCCACCAGACAGGGGGCGAGCACTGAATCTTTCTTT,CATRQGASTESFF
many,TRBJ1-6,TRBD1,TRBV27,TGTGCCAGCAGTTCACTACAGGGGGCGGACGGTTCACCCCTCCACTTT,CASSSLQGADGSPLHF
many,TRBJ2-1,TRBD2,TRBV13,TGTGCCAGCAGCTTATCTATCGGCGGGAGGGCCTACAATGAGCAGTTCTTC,CASSLSIGGRAYNEQFF
few,TRBJ1-1,NA,TRBV20-1,TGCAGTGCCCCGGGACACCAGAACACTGAAGCTTTCTTT,CSAPGHQNTEAFF
NA,TRBJ1-5,NA,TRBV19,TGTGCCAGTAGTACAGACAGCTGGAATAGCAATCAGCCCCAGCATTTT,CASSTDSWNSNQPQHF
many,TRBJ2-7,NA,TRBV27,TGTGCCAGCAGTTTCGGAGACGAGCAGTACTTC,CASSFGDEQYF
few,TRBJ1-2,NA,TRBV4-3,TGCGCCAGCAGCCAAGTCACCGGGGCAGATAACTATGGCTACACCTTC,CASSQVTGADNYGYTF
few,TRBJ2-1,TRBD2,TRBV20-1,TGCAGTGCTAGAACTAGCGGGATTAAACAATGGGATGAGCAGTTCTTC,CSARTSGIKQWDEQFF
many,TRBJ1-6,NA,TRBV15,TGTGCCACCAGCAGAGAAGGGGCGAGGAATTCACCCCTCCACTTT,CATSREGARNSPLHF
many,TRBJ2-1,NA,TRBV3-1,TGTGCCAGCAGCCAAGATCTACAGAACAATGAGCAGTTCTTC,CASSQDLQNNEQFF
NA,TRBJ2-1,TRBD1,TRBV6-1,TGTGCCACCGGGGACAGGGGTGACAATGAGCAGTTCTTC,CATGDRGDNEQFF
NA,TRBJ2-7,TRBD2,TRBV28,TGTGCCAGCAGTTTAGTCTTCCTAGCGGGAAGATACGAGCAGCTCTTC,CASSLVFLAGRYEQLF
NA,TRBJ2-6,TRBD1,TRBV19,TGTGCCAGTAAGCAGGGGGCGCCGGGGGCCAACGTCCTGACTTTC,CASKQGAPGANVLTF
many,TRBJ2-7,NA,TRBV30,TGTGCCTGGAGCGCCCAGAGGCGTGGCGAGCAGTACTTC,CAWSAQRRGEQYF
many,TRBJ2-1,NA,TRBV19,TGTGCCAGTGGAGTTGGGGGGGCGGGCTCCTACAATGAGCAGTTCTTC,CASGVGGAGSYNEQFF
many,TRBJ2-2,NA,TRBV12-3/TRBV12-4,TGTGCCAGCAGTTTAGACACCTACACCGGGGAGCTGTTTTTT,CASSLDTYTGELFF
NA,TRBJ2-3,NA,TRBV30,TGTGCCTGGAGTGTACACGGGTATACGCAGTATTTT,CAWSVHGYTQYF
many,TRBJ1-1,NA,TRBV7-9,TGTGCCAGCAGCTTAGGCCACATCAACACTGAAGCTTTCTTT,CASSLGHINTEAFF
many,TRBJ2-6,NA,TRBV12-3/TRBV12-4,TGTGCCAGCAGTTTAGCTGTAGCGGCCCTCTCTGGGGCCAACGTCCTGACTTTC,CASSLAVAALSGANVLTF
NA,TRBJ2-1,TRBD2,TRBV4-2,TGTGCCAGCAGCCAGGGACTAGCGGAGATCTACAATGAGCAGTTCTTC,CASSQGLAEIYNEQFF
many,TRBJ2-7,TRBD1,TRBV28,TGTGCCAGCAGAACCGGGACAGGGTCCTACGAGCAGTACTTC,CASRTGTGSYEQYF
once,TRBJ2-7,NA,TRBV6-2/TRBV6-3,TGTGCCAGCAGTTATAGCCCCGAGAACTACGAGCAGTACTTC,CASSYSPENYEQYF
NA,TRBJ2-7,NA,TRBV6-2/TRBV6-3,TGTGCCACCAGGAGAGACGGATCCTACGAGCAGTACTTC,CATRRDGSYEQYF
NA,TRBJ1-5,NA,TRBV10-1,TGCGCCAGCAGTGAGGCCGGGGCCAATCAGCCCCAGCATTTT,CASSEAGANQPQHF
many,TRBJ2-7,TRBD1,TRBV10-3,TGTGCCATTGGAACAGGGGGTAAAGGCGAGCAGTACTTC,CAIGTGGKGEQYF
NA,TRBJ2-1,TRBD2,TRBV20-1,TGCAGTGTGCCGGGACTAGCGGGAGGGAGCTCCTACAATGAGCAGTTCTTC,CSVPGLAGGSSYNEQFF
NA,TRBJ2-5,NA,TRBV7-3,TGTGCCAGCAGCTTAAATACAGTTCAAGAGACCCAGTACTTC,CASSLNTVQETQYF
many,TRBJ2-5,NA,TRBV27,TGTGCCAGCAAACAAGCCGGGTACCTATTTCAAGAGACCCAGTACTTC,CASKQAGYLFQETQYF
NA,TRBJ2-5,TRBD2,TRBV7-3,TGTGCCAGCAGCTCGTCTAGCGGAGCAGGCCAAGAGACCCAGTACTTC,CASSSSSGAGQETQYF
NA,TRBJ2-3,TRBD2,TRBV4-1,TGCGCCAGCAGCCGAGAAGTGACTAGCGGCACAGATACGCAGTATTTT,CASSREVTSGTDTQYF
few,TRBJ2-2,NA,TRBV29-1,TGCAGCGTGAGGACCTCGGGGTCCACCGGGGAGCTGTTTTTT,CSVRTSGSTGELFF
many,TRBJ2-6,NA,TRBV6-2/TRBV6-3,TGTGCCAGCAGTCCTGGGGGCTCTGGGGCCAACGTCCTGACTTTC,CASSPGGSGANVLTF
many,TRBJ2-7,TRBD1,TRBV6-5,TGTGCCAGCAGTTATAACAGGGGGCCCTACGAGCAGTACTTC,CASSYNRGPYEQYF
NA,TRBJ2-1,TRBD2,TRBV6-1,TGTGCCAGCAGACCCACGGGACTAGCGGGAGATAGGCAGTTCTTC,CASRPTGLAGDRQFF
NA,TRBJ2-1,NA,TRBV6-2/TRBV6-3,TGTGCCAGCAGCCATTTAGGCACGAATGAGCAGTTCTTC,CASSHLGTNEQFF
few,TRBJ2-3,NA,TRBV5-4,TGTGCCAGCAGATTGGTAGGCCCACGGACAGATACGCAGTATTTT,CASRLVGPRTDTQYF
few,TRBJ2-3,NA,TRBV5-1,TGCGCCAGCAGCTTGGCCGAAGTACAGTTCACAGATACGCAGTATTTT,CASSLAEVQFTDTQYF
many,TRBJ1-1,TRBD1,TRBV19,TGTGCCAGTAGTATTAACTTACAGGGGTCGGACACTGAAGCTTTCTTT,CASSINLQGSDTEAFF
NA,TRBJ2-6,NA,TRBV6-1,TGTGCCAGCAGATCGGACCTCTCTGGGGCCAACGTCCTGACTTTC,CASRSDLSGANVLTF
NA,TRBJ2-7,NA,TRBV3-1,TGTGCCAACAGCCTAACAGGGCGAGAGCAGTACTTC,CANSLTGREQYF
few,TRBJ1-2,NA,TRBV6-5,TGTGCCAGCAGTTACCAACGGGCCGGGGGCTACACCTTC,CASSYQRAGGYTF
many,TRBJ1-5,NA,TRBV16,TGTGCCAGCAGCCAGGACAGAGGAGTCTATCAGCCCCAGCATTTT,CASSQDRGVYQPQHF
NA,TRBJ2-3,TRBD2,TRBV5-1,TGCGCCAGCAGCTTGGGACTAGCGGGACCGCAGGATACGCAGTATTTT,CASSLGLAGPQDTQYF
few,TRBJ1-4,NA,TRBV19,TGTGCCAGTAGTTCTAACCGACATCCTTATGAAAAACTGTTTTTT,CASSSNRHPYEKLFF